This T cell receptor (beta chain) was identified in a study of T cell changes during pregnancy in multiple sclerosis. V shed 4 bases, J shed 6 bases, and the junction held 5 bases outside the gene matches. CDR1 is SQVTM and CDR2 is ANQGSEA in the germline V gene. This CDR3 has 13 amino acids. Using immunoSEQ multiplex PCR, the repertoire was profiled, and TCRdb retains in-frame clones only, with some absent. The sample comprises roughly 40,000 clones, 92% of which are singletons, and roughly 13% rests with the top ten. This specimen was CD8+ T cells from peripheral blood mononuclear cells, taken in the first trimester of pregnancy. The chain combines TRBV29-1 with TRBJ1-2; 10 positions agree with TRBD1. This TCR came from a female donor with multiple sclerosis, enrolled in a pregnancy study. CDR3 loop: CSVGDRGLDGYTF. In DNA form, the CDR3 reads TGCAGCGTTGGCGACAGGGGGCTTGATGGCTACACCTTC.